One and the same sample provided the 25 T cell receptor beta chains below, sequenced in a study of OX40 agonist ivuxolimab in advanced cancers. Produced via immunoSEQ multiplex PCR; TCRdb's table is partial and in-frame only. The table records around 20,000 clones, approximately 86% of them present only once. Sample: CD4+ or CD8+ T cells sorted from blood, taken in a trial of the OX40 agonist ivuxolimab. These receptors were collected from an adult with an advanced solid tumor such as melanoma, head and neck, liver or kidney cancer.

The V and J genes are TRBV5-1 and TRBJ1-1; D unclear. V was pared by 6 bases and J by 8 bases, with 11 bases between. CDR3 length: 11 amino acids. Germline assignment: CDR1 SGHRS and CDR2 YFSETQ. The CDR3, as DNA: TGCGCCAGCACCCTTGGGCAGGAAGCTTTCTTT. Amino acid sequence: CASTLGQEAFF.

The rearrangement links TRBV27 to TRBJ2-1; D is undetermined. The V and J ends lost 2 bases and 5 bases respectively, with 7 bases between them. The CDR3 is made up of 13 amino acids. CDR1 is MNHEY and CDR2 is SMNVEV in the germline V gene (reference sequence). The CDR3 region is CASSLVWNNEQFF. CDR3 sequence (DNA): TGTGCCAGCAGTTTAGTCTGGAACAATGAGCAGTTCTTC.

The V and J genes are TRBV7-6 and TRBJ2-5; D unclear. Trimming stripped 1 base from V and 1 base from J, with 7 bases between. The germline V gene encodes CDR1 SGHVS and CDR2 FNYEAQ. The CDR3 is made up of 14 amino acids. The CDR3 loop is CASSLGLLQETQYF. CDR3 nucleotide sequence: TGTGCCAGCAGCTTAGGGCTACTCCAAGAGACCCAGTACTTC.

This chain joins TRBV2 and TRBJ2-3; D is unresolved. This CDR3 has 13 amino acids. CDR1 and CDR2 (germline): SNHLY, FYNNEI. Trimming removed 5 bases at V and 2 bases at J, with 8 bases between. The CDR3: CASSFGDTDTQYF. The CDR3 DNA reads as TGTGCCAGCAGTTTCGGAGACACAGATACGCAGTATTTT.

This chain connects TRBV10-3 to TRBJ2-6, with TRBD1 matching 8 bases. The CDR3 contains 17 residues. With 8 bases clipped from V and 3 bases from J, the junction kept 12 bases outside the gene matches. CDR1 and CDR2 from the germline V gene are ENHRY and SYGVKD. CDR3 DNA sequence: TGTGCCATCCGGGGAGGCACAGGGGGTGGTGGGGCCAACGTCCTGACTTTC. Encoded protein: CAIRGGTGGGGANVLTF.

This CDR3 is CASSYSWRESYYEQFF. As DNA, the CDR3 is TGTGCCAGCAGTTACTCCTGGAGGGAGAGTTACTATGAGCAGTTCTTC. The chain couples TRBV6-5 to TRBJ2-1; the D gene is possibly TRBD2 (6 bases). The germline CDR1 and CDR2 sequences are MNHEY and SVGAGI. The V end was cut by 0 bases, the J end by 8 bases, with 17 bases between. This CDR3 has 16 residues.

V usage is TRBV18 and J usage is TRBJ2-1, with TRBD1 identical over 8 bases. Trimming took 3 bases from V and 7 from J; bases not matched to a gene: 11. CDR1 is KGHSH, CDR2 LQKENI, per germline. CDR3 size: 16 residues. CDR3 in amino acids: CASSPTHQGAGNEQFF. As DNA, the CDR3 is TGTGCCAGCTCACCCACCCATCAGGGGGCGGGTAATGAGCAGTTCTTC.

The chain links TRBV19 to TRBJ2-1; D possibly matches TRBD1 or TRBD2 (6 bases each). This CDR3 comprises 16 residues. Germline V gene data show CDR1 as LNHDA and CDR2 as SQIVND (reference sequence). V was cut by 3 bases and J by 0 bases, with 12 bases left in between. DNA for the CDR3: TGTGCCAGTAGTATTCTGGAGGGGGGCTCCTACAATGAGCAGTTCTTC. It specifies CASSILEGGSYNEQFF.

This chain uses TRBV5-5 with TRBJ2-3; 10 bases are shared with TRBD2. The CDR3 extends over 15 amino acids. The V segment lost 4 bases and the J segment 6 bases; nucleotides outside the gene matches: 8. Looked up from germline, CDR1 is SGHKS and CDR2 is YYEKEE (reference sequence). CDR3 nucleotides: TGTGCCAGCAGCCAGGTTCTAGCGGGGGACGATACGCAGTATTTT. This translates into CASSQVLAGDDTQYF. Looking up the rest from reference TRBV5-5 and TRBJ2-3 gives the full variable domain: DAGVTQSPTHLIKTRGQQVTLRCSPISGHKSVSWYQQVLGQGPQFIFQYYEKEERGRGNFPDRFSARQFPNYSSELNVNALLLGDSALYLCASSQVLAGDDTQYFGPGTRLTVL.

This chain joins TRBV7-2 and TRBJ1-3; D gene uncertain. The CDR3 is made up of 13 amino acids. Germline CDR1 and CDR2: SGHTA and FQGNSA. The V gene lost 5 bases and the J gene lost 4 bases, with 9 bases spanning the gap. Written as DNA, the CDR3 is TGTGCCAGCAGCCCTAGTCTCGGAAACACCATATATTTT. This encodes CASSPSLGNTIYF.

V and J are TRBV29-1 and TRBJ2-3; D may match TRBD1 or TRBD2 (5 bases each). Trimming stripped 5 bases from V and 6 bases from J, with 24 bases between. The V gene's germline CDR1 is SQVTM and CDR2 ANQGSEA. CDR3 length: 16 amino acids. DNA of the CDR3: TGCAGCGTTTCCCTGGGGTCTGGGGGAAGCGCCGATACGCAGTATTTT. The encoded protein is CSVSLGSGGSADTQYF.

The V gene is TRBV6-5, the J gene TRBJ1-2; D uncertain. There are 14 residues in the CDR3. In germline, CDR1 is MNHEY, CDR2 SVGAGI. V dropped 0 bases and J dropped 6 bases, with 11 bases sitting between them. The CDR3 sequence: CASSYSVSSNGYTF. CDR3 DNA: TGTGCCAGCAGTTACTCAGTTTCGTCAAATGGCTACACCTTC.

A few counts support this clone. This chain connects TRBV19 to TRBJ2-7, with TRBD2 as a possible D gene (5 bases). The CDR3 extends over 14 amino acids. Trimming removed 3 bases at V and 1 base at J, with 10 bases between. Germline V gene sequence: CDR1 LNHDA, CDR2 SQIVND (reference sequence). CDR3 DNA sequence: TGTGCCAGTAGTATTGAGGGCAGTTCCTACGAGCAGTACTTC. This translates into CASSIEGSSYEQYF.

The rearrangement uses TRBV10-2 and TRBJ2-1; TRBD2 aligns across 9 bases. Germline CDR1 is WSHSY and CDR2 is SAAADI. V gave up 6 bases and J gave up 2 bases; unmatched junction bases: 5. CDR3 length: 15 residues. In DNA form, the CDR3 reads TGCGCCAGCAGCCCTAGCGGGGCCCCCTACAATGAGCAGTTCTTC. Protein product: CASSPSGAPYNEQFF.

In DNA, the CDR3 is TGTGCCAGCAGCCGGGACACTTTCCAAGAGACCCAGTACTTC. Translation: CASSRDTFQETQYF. J is TRBJ2-5 and V is TRBV7-6, with a possible D match to TRBD1 (6 bases). This CDR3 has 14 amino acids. CDR1 SGHVS and CDR2 FNYEAQ come from the germline V gene. The ends were cut back, 5 bases at V and 1 base at J, with 11 bases in the middle.

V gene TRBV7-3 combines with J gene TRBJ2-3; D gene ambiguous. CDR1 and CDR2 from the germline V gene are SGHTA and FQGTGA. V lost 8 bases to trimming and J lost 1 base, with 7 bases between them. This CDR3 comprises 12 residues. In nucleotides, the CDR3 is TGTGCCAGCGCGGACCGCACAGATACGCAGTATTTT. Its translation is CASADRTDTQYF.

CDR3 sequence: CASSRAGSGNIQYF. The CDR3 bases are TGTGCCAGCAGCCGAGCAGGGTCGGGAAACATTCAGTACTTC. The chain carries TRBV5-5 and TRBJ2-4, with a tentative D call TRBD1 (5 bases). Germline V gene sequence: CDR1 SGHKS, CDR2 YYEKEE (reference sequence). The CDR3 runs 14 residues. V shed 4 bases and J shed 6 bases, with 14 bases lying between them.

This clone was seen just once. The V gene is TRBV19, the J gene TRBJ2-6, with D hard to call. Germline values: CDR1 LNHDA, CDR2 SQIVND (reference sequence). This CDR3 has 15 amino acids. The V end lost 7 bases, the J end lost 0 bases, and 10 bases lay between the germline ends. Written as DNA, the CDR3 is TGTGCCAGTAAGGCTGAGAGCTCTGGGGCCAACGTCCTGACTTTC. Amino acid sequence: CASKAESSGANVLTF.

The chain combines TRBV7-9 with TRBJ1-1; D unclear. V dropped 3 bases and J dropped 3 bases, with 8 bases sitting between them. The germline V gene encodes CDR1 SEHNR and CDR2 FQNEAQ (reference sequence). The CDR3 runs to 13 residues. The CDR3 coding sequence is TGTGCCAGCAGCTTTAGGCTTGACACTGAAGCTTTCTTT. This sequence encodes CASSFRLDTEAFF.

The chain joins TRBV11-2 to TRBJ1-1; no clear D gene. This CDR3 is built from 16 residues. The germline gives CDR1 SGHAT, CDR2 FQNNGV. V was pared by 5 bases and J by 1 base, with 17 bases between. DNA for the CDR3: TGTGCCAGCAGCCTGCAATTCGGCTTAAAGAACACTGAAGCTTTCTTT. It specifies CASSLQFGLKNTEAFF. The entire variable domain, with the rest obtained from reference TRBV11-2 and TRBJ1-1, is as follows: EAGVAQSPRYKIIEKRQSVAFWCNPISGHATLYWYQQILGQGPKLLIQFQNNGVVDDSQLPKDRFSAERLKGVDSTLKIQPAKLEDSAVYLCASSLQFGLKNTEAFFGQGTRLTVV.

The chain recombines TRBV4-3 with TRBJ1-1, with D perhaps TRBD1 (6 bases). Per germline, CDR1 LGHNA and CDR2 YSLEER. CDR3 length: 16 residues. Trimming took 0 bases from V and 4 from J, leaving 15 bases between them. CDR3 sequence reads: CASSQDPPGGRTEAFF. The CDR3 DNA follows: TGCGCCAGCAGCCAAGACCCCCCCGGGGGGCGCACTGAAGCTTTCTTT.

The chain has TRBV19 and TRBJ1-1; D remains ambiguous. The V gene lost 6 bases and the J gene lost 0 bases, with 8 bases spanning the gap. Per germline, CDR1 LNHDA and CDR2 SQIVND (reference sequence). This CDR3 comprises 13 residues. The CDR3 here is CASRKGLNTEAFF. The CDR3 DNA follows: TGTGCCAGTAGGAAGGGTTTGAACACTGAAGCTTTCTTT.

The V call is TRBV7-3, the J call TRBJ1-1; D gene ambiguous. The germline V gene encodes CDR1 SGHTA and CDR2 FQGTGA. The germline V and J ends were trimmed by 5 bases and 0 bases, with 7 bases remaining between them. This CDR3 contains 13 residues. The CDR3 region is CASSRTVNTEAFF. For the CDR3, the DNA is TGTGCCAGCAGCCGTACAGTGAACACTGAAGCTTTCTTT.

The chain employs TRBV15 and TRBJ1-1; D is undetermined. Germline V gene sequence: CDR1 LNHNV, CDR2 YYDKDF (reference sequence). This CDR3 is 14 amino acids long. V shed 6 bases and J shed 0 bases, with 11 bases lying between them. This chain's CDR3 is CATSYRELNTEAFF. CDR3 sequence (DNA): TGTGCCACCAGTTATAGAGAACTGAACACTGAAGCTTTCTTT. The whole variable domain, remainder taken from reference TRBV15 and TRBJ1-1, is DAMVIQNPRYQVTQFGKPVTLSCSQTLNHNVMYWYQQKSSQAPKLLFHYYDKDFNNEADTPDNFQSRRPNTSFCFLDIRSPGLGDTAMYLCATSYRELNTEAFFGQGTRLTVV.

CDR3 amino acids: CASTQGGEGSEAFF. Here the CDR3 DNA reads TGTGCCAGTACCCAGGGAGGGGAAGGTTCTGAAGCTTTCTTT. V and J are TRBV19 and TRBJ1-1; perhaps TRBD1 as D (5 bases). Germline V gene data show CDR1 as LNHDA and CDR2 as SQIVND (reference sequence). This CDR3 region has 14 residues. Trimming cost V 7 bases and J 6 bases, with 18 bases left between them.